The 21 T cell receptor beta chains given below trace back to one sample, sequenced in a study of blood T cell repertoires in COVID-19. Only in-frame clones appear in the TCRdb table, and some are missing; sequencing was by immunoSEQ multiplex PCR. There are 330,000 or so clones in the sample; about nine tenths occur only once, and approximately 1% lies in the top ten. Sequenced: PBMCs or T cells enriched from blood (not recorded which). Receptor source: a woman in her twenties or thirties who had been exposed to COVID-19.

The CDR3 DNA reads as TGTGCCAGCAGTCCTCCGACAGGAGGCGGCTACACCTTC. It yields the protein CASSPPTGGGYTF. The chain links TRBV6-5 to TRBJ1-2; the D gene is possibly TRBD1 (6 bases). From germline, CDR1 is MNHEY and CDR2 SVGAGI. The CDR3 runs to 13 residues. V dropped 5 bases and J dropped 8 bases, with 15 bases sitting between them.

This clone showed up just once. The chain couples TRBV6-5 to TRBJ1-6; no reliable D call. Germline CDR1 and CDR2: MNHEY and SVGAGI. Trimming took off 2 bases at V and 7 bases at J, with 9 bases between the two ends. The CDR3 loop spans 14 amino acids. This CDR3 is CASSYVGGNSPLHF. CDR3 sequence (DNA): TGTGCCAGCAGTTACGTTGGAGGAAATTCACCCCTCCACTTT.

The rearrangement joins TRBV7-8 to TRBJ1-2, with TRBD1 as a possible D gene (5 bases). Deletions cut 5 bases from V and 3 bases from J, with 16 bases between. Germline-derived CDR1 and CDR2 are SGHVS and FQNEAQ. The CDR3 covers 15 residues. The CDR3 DNA reads as TGTGCCAGCAGCCCCCGGGACTCTGGAGACTATGGCTACACCTTC. Translated: CASSPRDSGDYGYTF.

J is TRBJ1-1 and V is TRBV6-6; D unclear. CDR1 and CDR2 (germline): MNHNY, SVGAGI (reference sequence). This CDR3 contains 12 residues. Trimming left V 11 bases short and J 1 base short, with 11 bases between. The CDR3 loop reads CAGGGGNTEAFF. The CDR3 DNA reads TGTGCCGGAGGTGGTGGGAACACTGAAGCTTTCTTT.

J is TRBJ2-7 and V is TRBV2; 9 positions agree with TRBD1. This CDR3 is 16 amino acids long. CDR1 SNHLY and CDR2 FYNNEI come from the germline V gene. V was clipped by 4 bases and J by 5 bases; unmatched bases: 12. The CDR3 here is CASSASRTGVFDEQYF. The CDR3 DNA sequence: TGTGCCAGCAGTGCCTCCCGGACAGGGGTTTTCGACGAGCAGTACTTC.

The chain links TRBV7-9 to TRBJ2-1; 13 bases fit TRBD2. CDR3 length: 15 residues. V trimming: 5 bases; J trimming: 9 bases; junction bases outside the gene matches: 7. CDR1 and CDR2 (germline): SEHNR, FQNEAQ (reference sequence). CDR3 sequence reads: CASSPRTSGSFEQFF. The CDR3, as DNA: TGTGCCAGCAGCCCAAGGACTAGCGGGAGCTTTGAGCAGTTCTTC.

The sample holds one count of this clone. The gene calls are TRBV27 and TRBJ1-2, with TRBD1 matching 12 bases. CDR3 size: 17 residues. Trimming removed 2 bases from V and 4 bases from J; junction bases left unmatched: 8. Germline V gives CDR1 MNHEY, CDR2 SMNVEV (reference sequence). CDR3 region: CASSLLMGTGGFYGYTF. CDR3 nucleotide sequence: TGTGCCAGCAGTTTACTTATGGGGACAGGGGGCTTCTATGGCTACACCTTC.

This chain joins TRBV6-5 and TRBJ1-2; 7 bases map to TRBD1. Germline CDR1 MNHEY, CDR2 SVGAGI. V lost 3 bases, J lost 7 bases, and 11 bases stayed unmatched. CDR3 length: 15 residues. This chain's CDR3 is CASSYSLGQPGGYTF. CDR3 sequence (DNA): TGTGCCAGCAGTTATTCACTGGGACAGCCTGGTGGCTACACCTTC.

This clone was detected a few times. The chain couples TRBV28 to TRBJ1-5; perhaps TRBD1 as D (5 bases). The CDR3 runs to 17 residues. V was shortened by 5 bases and J by 0 bases, with 17 bases between the two germline ends. Germline loops: CDR1 MDHEN, CDR2 SYDVKM. The CDR3, as DNA: TGTGCCAGCAGTCCCGAAGGGGTTGGTTATAGCAATCAGCCCCAGCATTTT. Its protein product is CASSPEGVGYSNQPQHF.

The gene calls are TRBV18 and TRBJ1-5, with a tentative D call TRBD1 (5 bases). Trimming took off 4 bases at V and 5 bases at J, with 12 bases between the two ends. The CDR3 consists of 14 residues. Looked up from germline, CDR1 is KGHSH and CDR2 is LQKENI. CDR3 amino acids: CASSQGPLDQPQHF. The CDR3, as DNA: TGTGCCAGCTCACAGGGGCCCCTCGATCAGCCCCAGCATTTT.

The rearrangement uses TRBV5-1 and TRBJ2-7, with 10 bases that match TRBD1. This CDR3 region has 14 residues. Germline trimming cut 4 bases from V and 6 bases from J; bases unmatched to any gene: 7. CDR1 is SGHRS, CDR2 YFSETQ, per germline. CDR3 in amino acids: CASSLLGTGVEQYF. The CDR3 DNA reads as TGCGCCAGCAGCCTTCTAGGGACAGGGGTCGAGCAGTACTTC.

This clone has just one count. V usage is TRBV21-1 and J usage is TRBJ2-2; the table's D call, TRBD1, was not checked against the DNA. TRBV21-1 is a documented pseudogene. This CDR3 has 16 amino acids. The CDR3 here is CASTQGQGSDTGELFF. CDR3 coding DNA: TGTGCCAGCACGCAGGGACAGGGTTCTGACACCGGGGAGCTGTTTTTT.

The V gene is TRBV7-2, the J gene TRBJ1-3; D may be TRBD1 (6 bases). CDR3 size: 16 residues. Deletions cut 2 bases from V and 3 bases from J, with 14 bases between. Germline CDR1 is SGHTA and CDR2 is FQGNSA. The CDR3 region has the DNA TGTGCCAGCAGCTTAAATGTCCAGGGGTATGGAAACACCATATATTTT. This sequence encodes CASSLNVQGYGNTIYF.

This clone was seen only once. The chain recombines TRBV3-1 (or the pseudogene TRBV3-2) with TRBJ2-5; TRBD2 agrees at 11 bases. This CDR3 has 18 amino acids. The V gene end was trimmed by 1 base and the J gene end by 2 bases; junction bases not matched to a gene: 9. The germline CDR1 and CDR2 sequences are LGHDT and YNNKEL (reference sequence). The CDR3 DNA sequence: TGTGCCAGCAGCCAAGTATTAGCGGGAGGGCTCTTACAAGAGACCCAGTACTTC. This encodes CASSQVLAGGLLQETQYF.

V and J are TRBV28 and TRBJ1-6; unclear D gene. V was trimmed by 8 bases and J by 7 bases, leaving 6 bases between them. Germline CDR1 and CDR2: MDHEN and SYDVKM. This CDR3 contains 11 residues. CDR3 nucleotides: TGTGCCAGCTCAGTGAATTCACCCCTCCACTTT. Residues: CASSVNSPLHF.

The CDR3 protein is CASSLEFWTGDFSNQPQHF. The CDR3 DNA sequence: TGTGCCAGCAGCTTAGAGTTTTGGACAGGGGATTTTAGCAATCAGCCCCAGCATTTT. The chain joins TRBV7-8 to TRBJ1-5; 9 bases match TRBD1. Germline CDR1 and CDR2: SGHVS and FQNEAQ. With V trimmed by 1 base and J by 0 bases, 10 bases remained unmatched. The CDR3 runs to 19 residues.

This clone showed up just a few times. At the DNA level, this CDR3 is encoded by other sequences in the same sample as well. The rearrangement joins TRBV7-2 to TRBJ2-5; D possibly corresponds to TRBD1 (6 bases). Germline V lookup: CDR1 SGHTA, CDR2 FQGNSA. The ends were cut back, 4 bases at V and 4 bases at J, with 13 bases in the middle. The CDR3 has 14 amino acids. The CDR3 nucleotides read TGTGCCAGCAGCTCGACCACAGGGTTAGAGACCCAGTACTTC. Translating gives CASSSTTGLETQYF.

The chain couples TRBV28 to TRBJ2-5; D might be TRBD1 (7 bases). There are 17 residues in the CDR3. Between the trimmed V and J ends, which lost 3 bases and 0 bases, there was a span of 17 bases. Looked up from germline, CDR1 is MDHEN and CDR2 is SYDVKM. The CDR3 spells CASSFPAGQQYQETQYF. The DNA for the CDR3 is TGTGCCAGCAGTTTTCCCGCGGGACAGCAGTACCAAGAGACCCAGTACTTC.

The chain uses TRBV11-2 and TRBJ2-1; 9 bases are shared with TRBD1. The length of the CDR3 is 17 residues. With 8 bases clipped from V and 6 bases from J, the junction kept 17 bases outside the gene matches. Per germline, CDR1 SGHAT and CDR2 FQNNGV. DNA of the CDR3: TGTGCCAGCCGAGATTTCGGGCCGGGACAGGGCCGCAATGAGCAGTTCTTC. This gives the protein CASRDFGPGQGRNEQFF.

V and J are TRBV10-1 and TRBJ1-4; weak D call: TRBD1 (6 bases). CDR1 and CDR2 (germline): WNHNN, SYGVQD (reference sequence). The CDR3 sequence is 14 residues long. V was cut by 3 bases and J by 5 bases, with 10 bases left in between. CDR3 sequence (DNA): TGCGCCAGCAGTGATGGGACATCGAATGAAAAACTGTTTTTT. It specifies CASSDGTSNEKLFF.

V usage is TRBV7-9 and J usage is TRBJ2-2; TRBD1 aligns across 11 bases. There are 17 residues in the CDR3. Germline CDR1 SEHNR, CDR2 FQNEAQ (reference sequence). The ends lost 4 bases at V and 0 bases at J; junction bases unmatched: 4. This CDR3 reads CASSSGQGVANTGELFF. The DNA for the CDR3 is TGTGCCAGCAGCTCGGGACAGGGGGTCGCGAACACCGGGGAGCTGTTTTTT.